This TCR beta chain was sequenced during a study of blood T cell repertoires in COVID-19. Across the whole study: The origin of the acute and convalescent COVID-19 samples was the United States, Italy and Spain. In each case, the material was cDNA or gDNA derived from T cells, B-cell-depleted T cells, or PBMCs.

Under the authors' procedure: Reference gene primers were amplified, and this amplification served to estimate nucleated cell counts. Sequenced by immunoSEQ multiplex PCR; TCRdb stores in-frame clones only, minus some. The D gene and trimming were derived from the DNA, and the V and J assignments and clone size from that table. The sample holds approximately 130,000 clones; around 77% are singletons and the top ten take roughly 7.3%. Looked up from germline, CDR1 is SEHNR and CDR2 is FQNEAQ (reference sequence). The CDR3 length is 14 residues. With 5 bases removed from V and 6 bases from J, the gap between germline ends came to 11 bases.

This chain links TRBV7-9 with TRBJ1-6, with a possible D match to TRBD1 (5 bases). Sequenced sample: peripheral blood. The receptor was derived from a human donor in a cohort sampled during active COVID-19. The CDR3 here is CASSIRETNSPLHF. The CDR3 DNA follows: TGTGCCAGCAGCATCAGGGAAACTAATTCACCCCTCCACTTT.